This T cell receptor beta chain was identified in a study of blood T cells in healthy people across ages. Whole-study findings and limits: It was found that TCR beta diversity correlated strongly with the percentage of naive T cells.

This clonotype occurred many times. What it binds is unknown. Next came a second PCR, run for roughly 7 to 12 cycles, which used a sample-barcoded 5' primer along with a J-beta primer mix. Every cDNA was tagged by a template-switch adaptor with 12 random nucleotides. TCRdb ran MiXCR on the 5' RACE reads and lists one entry per CDR3 protein. The sample lists some 1,500,000 distinct CDR3 sequences, 42% occurring once. CDR3 size: 14 residues. The V end was cut by 6 bases, the J end by 0 bases, with 10 bases between. The TCR sequence derives from a woman between 18 and 29 years old in good health. V and J are TRBV12-3 or TRBV12-4 and TRBJ2-3; D is unclear. Sequenced sample: blood. Here the CDR3 DNA reads TGTGCCAGCAGCTTATCGGGCAGCACAGATACGCAGTATTTT. This codes for CASSLSGSTDTQYF.